The 32 T cell receptor beta chains below were found in one sample sequenced in a study of T cells after yellow fever vaccination. TCRdb reprocessed the 5' RACE reads via MiXCR and lists one record per CDR3 protein. The data contain roughly 400,000 distinct CDR3 sequences, around 19% of them singletons. The sequencing here drew on PBMCs, taken before the yellow fever booster vaccination. These receptors were obtained from a man aged 18 to 35 who received the YFV17D yellow fever vaccine.

This clonotype was found a few times. The chain is built from TRBV12-3 or TRBV12-4 and TRBJ2-7; 7 bases match TRBD1. The CDR3 is 13 residues long. The V and J ends lost 5 bases and 3 bases, in that order; junction bases with no gene match: 4. The CDR3 loop reads CASSRGQHYEQYF. CDR3 sequence (DNA): TGTGCCAGCAGTAGGGGACAGCACTACGAGCAGTACTTC.

This clonotype was seen a handful of times. This rearrangement joins TRBV5-1 to TRBJ1-6, with TRBD1 matching over 7 bases. The CDR3 sequence is 16 residues long. Trimming cost V 4 bases and J 5 bases; bases outside gene matches: 9. Germline values: CDR1 SGHRS, CDR2 YFSETQ. The CDR3 coding sequence is TGCGCCAGCAGCCCCCGAACAGGGGAGCATAATTCACCCCTCCACTTT. This sequence encodes CASSPRTGEHNSPLHF.

This clonotype was detected once. The V call is TRBV7-9, the J call TRBJ2-1; D possibly uses TRBD1 or TRBD2 (5 bases each). V dropped 3 bases and J dropped 4 bases, with 10 bases sitting between them. The CDR3 runs to 14 residues. Per germline, CDR1 SEHNR and CDR2 FQNEAQ (reference sequence). In nucleotides, the CDR3 is TGTGCCAGCAGCTTCGCCGGGGCGTACAATGAGCAGTTCTTC. Protein: CASSFAGAYNEQFF.

This chain uses TRBV6-6 with TRBJ1-1; D call uncertain. Germline CDR1 is MNHNY and CDR2 is SVGAGI (reference sequence). V dropped 7 bases and J dropped 1 base, with 10 bases sitting between them. This CDR3 is 13 amino acids long. The CDR3 nucleotides are TGTGCCAGCACCGTTCAAGAGAACACTGAAGCTTTCTTT. This translates into CASTVQENTEAFF.

The V gene is TRBV20-1, the J gene TRBJ1-1, with a tentative D call TRBD1 (5 bases). Trimming left V 2 bases short and J 1 base short, with 8 bases between. The CDR3 sequence is 13 residues long. Germline V lookup: CDR1 DFQATT, CDR2 SNEGSKA (reference sequence). The CDR3 loop is CSARRDGNTEAFF. CDR3 coding DNA: TGCAGTGCTAGACGGGACGGGAACACTGAAGCTTTCTTT.

This clonotype appeared many times. The chain employs TRBV2 and TRBJ1-1; 8 nucleotides agree with TRBD1. CDR1 is SNHLY, CDR2 FYNNEI, per germline. The CDR3 runs 13 residues. With 6 bases clipped from V and 1 base from J, the junction kept 1 base outside the gene matches. The CDR3 DNA reads TGTGCCAGCAGCGGACAGGGGAACACTGAAGCTTTCTTT. This sequence encodes CASSGQGNTEAFF.

In its sample, this clonotype was seen a few times. V is TRBV20-1 and J is TRBJ1-5; no clear D gene. Looked up from germline, CDR1 is DFQATT and CDR2 is SNEGSKA (reference sequence). V was shortened by 5 bases and J by 3 bases, with 17 bases between the two germline ends. There are 15 residues in the CDR3. The CDR3 DNA reads TGCAGTGCTTCCTTGTCCCCTCGAAACAATCAGCCCCAGCATTTT. Protein product: CSASLSPRNNQPQHF.

This clonotype was found a few times. The genes are TRBV4-3 and TRBJ1-1; perhaps TRBD1 as D (6 bases). Trimming removed 1 base at V and 8 bases at J, with 14 bases between. Per the germline V gene, CDR1 is LGHNA and CDR2 is YSLEER. The CDR3 contains 14 residues. The CDR3 sequence: CASSQGWDIAEAFF. CDR3 bases: TGCGCCAGCAGCCAAGGCTGGGACATCGCAGAAGCTTTCTTT.

This clonotype was seen a handful of times. The V call is TRBV6-1, the J call TRBJ2-1; possibly TRBD2 for D (6 bases). The CDR3 totals 15 residues. The V end was cut by 4 bases, the J end by 2 bases, with 12 bases between. Germline CDR1 reads MNHNS; CDR2 reads SASEGT. CDR3 nucleotide sequence: TGTGCCAGCAGTGTGGAGGGTGACCCCTACAATGAGCAGTTCTTC. Translated: CASSVEGDPYNEQFF.

The chain combines TRBV4-1 with TRBJ2-1, with D hard to call. The CDR3 has 16 residues. Germline V gene data show CDR1 as MGHRA and CDR2 as YSYEKL. V was clipped by 0 bases and J by 0 bases, with 9 bases between them. DNA of the CDR3: TGCGCCAGCAGCCAAGAAATGTACAGCTCCTACAATGAGCAGTTCTTC. Translating gives CASSQEMYSSYNEQFF.

The sample holds a few counts of this clonotype. CDR3 DNA: TGTGCCAGCAGCGTAGAGTCCTACCACCAAGAGACCCAGTACTTC. This codes for CASSVESYHQETQYF. The gene calls are TRBV9 and TRBJ2-5; no clear D gene. The CDR3 has 15 residues. Trimming shortened V by 0 bases and J by 0 bases, and 9 bases separated the two germline ends. Per germline, CDR1 SGDLS and CDR2 YYNGEE.

Here the CDR3 DNA reads TGTGCCACCAGCAGAGAGACCGCTGGAAACACCATATATTTT. It codes for CATSRETAGNTIYF. This sequence joins TRBV15 and TRBJ1-3; D call uncertain. The germline gives CDR1 LNHNV, CDR2 YYDKDF (reference sequence). The CDR3 loop spans 14 amino acids. Trimming removed 0 bases at V and 2 bases at J, with 5 bases between.

V usage is TRBV7-2 and J usage is TRBJ2-3, with 14 bases lining up with TRBD2. This CDR3 has 19 residues. V lost 5 bases, J lost 2 bases, and 12 bases stayed unmatched. The germline gives CDR1 SGHTA, CDR2 FQGNSA. The CDR3 region is CASSGLAGGMTLLTDTQYF. CDR3 sequence (DNA): TGTGCCAGCAGCGGACTAGCGGGGGGCATGACCTTACTCACAGATACGCAGTATTTT.

V usage is TRBV20-1 and J usage is TRBJ2-6; D call uncertain. V lost 2 bases and J lost 13, with 9 bases in between. Germline V CDR1 and CDR2: DFQATT, SNEGSKA (reference sequence). There are 11 residues in the CDR3. This CDR3 is CSARSAGVLTF. CDR3 bases: TGCAGTGCTAGATCGGCAGGAGTCCTGACTTTC.

V and J are TRBV5-1 and TRBJ1-1; 9 bases agree with TRBD1. The germline CDR1 and CDR2 sequences are SGHRS and YFSETQ. This CDR3 contains 15 residues. The V gene end was trimmed by 4 bases and the J gene end by 2 bases; junction bases not matched to a gene: 6. The CDR3: CASSHLDRGNTEAFF. CDR3 coding DNA: TGCGCCAGCAGCCATCTGGACAGGGGTAACACTGAAGCTTTCTTT.

The gene calls are TRBV10-3 and TRBJ2-7, with TRBD1 identical over 9 bases. With 2 bases clipped from V and 5 bases from J, the junction kept 4 bases outside the gene matches. CDR1 and CDR2 (germline): ENHRY, SYGVKD. The CDR3 runs 14 residues. The CDR3: CAISERQGVDEQYF. The CDR3 coding sequence is TGTGCCATCAGTGAGCGACAGGGGGTCGACGAGCAGTACTTC.

The chain is built from TRBV7-3 and TRBJ2-1, with D hard to call. The germline V gene has CDR1 SGHTA and CDR2 FQGTGA. V dropped 1 base and J dropped 0 bases, with 7 bases sitting between them. This CDR3 region has 15 residues. CDR3 nucleotide sequence: TGTGCCAGCAGCTTAAAGGTGGGCTCCTACAATGAGCAGTTCTTC. Protein sequence: CASSLKVGSYNEQFF.

This chain links TRBV4-2 with TRBJ2-5, with TRBD2 identical over 11 bases. Germline V CDR1 and CDR2: LGHNA, YNFKEQ. V trimming: 3 bases; J trimming: 0 bases; junction bases outside the gene matches: 9. The length of the CDR3 is 18 residues. The CDR3 region has the DNA TGTGCCAGCAGCCAGCCCACTAGCGGGGGACAAAACCAAGAGACCCAGTACTTC. Translating gives CASSQPTSGGQNQETQYF.

Details on this clonotype: The conserved phenylalanine or tryptophan is not found at the CDR3 terminus, so this likely reflects a read error. The CDR3 region is CATSRGVAGSYNEQFS. CDR3 bases: TGTGCCACCAGCAGGGGGGTCGCGGGCTCCTACAATGAGCAGTTCTCC. The genes are TRBV15 and TRBJ2-1; D assignment may be TRBD1 or TRBD2 (5 bases each). CDR3 length: 16 residues. Germline-derived CDR1 and CDR2 are LNHNV and YYDKDF (reference sequence). V gave up 3 bases and J gave up 0 bases, with 12 bases separating them.

This clonotype was found a few times. This rearrangement joins TRBV29-1 to TRBJ1-1; the D is unclear. V was trimmed by 3 bases and J by 11 bases, leaving 13 bases between them. The germline V gene has CDR1 SQVTM and CDR2 ANQGSEA. This CDR3 is built from 11 residues. CDR3: CSVEGQDGAFF. The CDR3 DNA is TGCAGCGTTGAGGGTCAAGATGGGGCTTTCTTT.

In its sample, this clonotype was seen a few times. This chain connects TRBV7-2 to TRBJ2-5; D is unresolved. The CDR3 totals 15 residues. V was pared by 3 bases and J by 2 bases, with 13 bases between. Germline-derived CDR1 and CDR2 are SGHTA and FQGNSA. The CDR3 coding sequence is TGTGCCAGCAGCTTCTCGGTCCGCCAGCAAGAGACCCAGTACTTC. This encodes CASSFSVRQQETQYF.

This clonotype was observed a few times. The chain links TRBV2 to TRBJ1-5; D is undetermined. The germline V gene encodes CDR1 SNHLY and CDR2 FYNNEI. Trimming took 6 bases from V and 2 from J, leaving 8 bases between them. There are 13 residues in the CDR3. The CDR3 protein is CASRTEGNQPQHF. The CDR3, as DNA: TGTGCCAGCAGAACGGAGGGCAATCAGCCCCAGCATTTT.

This clonotype was recorded a few times. The chain employs TRBV14 and TRBJ2-3; 9 nucleotides agree with TRBD2. Germline V gives CDR1 SGHDN, CDR2 FVKESK. This CDR3 contains 17 residues. With 3 bases clipped from V and 1 base from J, the junction kept 8 bases outside the gene matches. This CDR3 is CASSHFGLARGTDTQYF. CDR3 in DNA: TGTGCCAGCAGCCACTTCGGACTAGCGAGGGGCACAGATACGCAGTATTTT.

J is TRBJ2-5 and V is TRBV4-2; 9 positions match TRBD1. Germline trimming cut 0 bases from V and 3 bases from J; bases unmatched to any gene: 11. The CDR3 covers 18 residues. CDR1 is LGHNA, CDR2 YNFKEQ, per germline. The CDR3 region is CASSQDDLRRQGEETQYF. The CDR3 DNA follows: TGTGCCAGCAGCCAAGATGACCTCCGGAGACAGGGGGAAGAGACCCAGTACTTC.

This clonotype was counted only a few times. The chain is built from TRBV5-5 and TRBJ2-3, with TRBD2 matching over 12 bases. CDR1 SGHKS and CDR2 YYEKEE come from the germline V gene (reference sequence). There are 15 residues in the CDR3. V lost 5 bases, J lost 6 bases, and 7 bases stayed unmatched. CDR3 coding DNA: TGTGCCAGCAGTCCGTGGGGGACTAGCGGGGATACGCAGTATTTT. Residues: CASSPWGTSGDTQYF.

This clonotype was counted only a few times. The chain carries TRBV3-1 and TRBJ1-5; TRBD1 aligns across 9 bases. This CDR3 has 20 amino acids. J gave up 3 bases and V 1 base, and 16 bases lay outside the gene matches. Germline V lookup: CDR1 LGHDT, CDR2 YNNKEL (reference sequence). The CDR3 DNA sequence: TGTGCCAGCAGCCAAGCCCTCGGCGACAGGGGGAGATGTGACAATCAGCCCCAGCATTTT. This codes for CASSQALGDRGRCDNQPQHF.

The rearrangement uses TRBV5-1 and TRBJ2-7; 14 bases fit TRBD2. There are 16 residues in the CDR3. CDR1 is SGHRS and CDR2 is YFSETQ in the germline V gene. Trimming removed 4 bases from V and 3 bases from J; junction bases left unmatched: 6. DNA of the CDR3: TGCGCCAGCAGCATAGGACTAGCGGGGGGATACTACGAGCAGTACTTC. This encodes CASSIGLAGGYYEQYF. Drawing the rest from reference TRBV5-1 and TRBJ2-7, the complete variable domain is KAGVTQTPRYLIKTRGQQVTLSCSPISGHRSVSWYQQTPGQGLQFLFEYFSETQRNKGNFPGRFSGRQFSNSRSEMNVSTLELGDSALYLCASSIGLAGGYYEQYFGPGTRLTVT.

The chain joins TRBV2 to TRBJ2-5, with a weak D call TRBD2 (7 bases). Germline loops: CDR1 SNHLY, CDR2 FYNNEI. The CDR3 length is 15 residues. The V end lost 2 bases, the J end lost 5 bases, and 15 bases lay between the germline ends. CDR3 DNA: TGTGCCAGCAGTGAAAGTGGGGGGGCCCTGGAGACCCAGTACTTC. As protein: CASSESGGALETQYF.

This clonotype was seen a handful of times. The chain joins TRBV6-6 to TRBJ2-1; D gene ambiguous. The V gene lost 6 bases and the J gene lost 6 bases, with 9 bases spanning the gap. The CDR3 covers 12 residues. Germline CDR1 MNHNY, CDR2 SVGAGI (reference sequence). This chain's CDR3 is CASRLPPNEQFF. The CDR3 DNA is TGTGCCAGCAGACTACCTCCCAATGAGCAGTTCTTC.

This clonotype was found a few times. The gene calls are TRBV5-1 and TRBJ1-1; D remains ambiguous. V lost 0 bases to trimming and J lost 7 bases, with 10 bases between them. Germline V CDR1 and CDR2: SGHRS, YFSETQ. The CDR3 consists of 13 residues. The CDR3, as DNA: TGCGCCAGCAGCTTGGAGGGCAGGCTTGAAGCTTTCTTT. This encodes CASSLEGRLEAFF. The full variable domain, rest sourced from reference TRBV5-1 and TRBJ1-1, is KAGVTQTPRYLIKTRGQQVTLSCSPISGHRSVSWYQQTPGQGLQFLFEYFSETQRNKGNFPGRFSGRQFSNSRSEMNVSTLELGDSALYLCASSLEGRLEAFFGQGTRLTVV.

J is TRBJ1-2 and V is TRBV12-3 or TRBV12-4, with D perhaps TRBD1 (5 bases). Trimming took 2 bases from V and 8 from J, leaving 12 bases between them. The CDR3 loop spans 13 amino acids. The CDR3 loop is CASSLRQGKGYTF. The CDR3 DNA reads TGTGCCAGCAGTTTAAGGCAGGGCAAGGGCTACACCTTC.

This clonotype was found many times. The chain couples TRBV4-3 to TRBJ1-5, with unresolved D. V was cut by 4 bases and J by 1 base, with 14 bases left in between. The CDR3 loop spans 16 amino acids. In germline, CDR1 is LGHNA, CDR2 YSLEER. CDR3: CASSRRLGGSNQPQHF. Written as DNA, the CDR3 is TGCGCCAGCAGCCGGAGGTTGGGCGGGAGCAATCAGCCCCAGCATTTT.